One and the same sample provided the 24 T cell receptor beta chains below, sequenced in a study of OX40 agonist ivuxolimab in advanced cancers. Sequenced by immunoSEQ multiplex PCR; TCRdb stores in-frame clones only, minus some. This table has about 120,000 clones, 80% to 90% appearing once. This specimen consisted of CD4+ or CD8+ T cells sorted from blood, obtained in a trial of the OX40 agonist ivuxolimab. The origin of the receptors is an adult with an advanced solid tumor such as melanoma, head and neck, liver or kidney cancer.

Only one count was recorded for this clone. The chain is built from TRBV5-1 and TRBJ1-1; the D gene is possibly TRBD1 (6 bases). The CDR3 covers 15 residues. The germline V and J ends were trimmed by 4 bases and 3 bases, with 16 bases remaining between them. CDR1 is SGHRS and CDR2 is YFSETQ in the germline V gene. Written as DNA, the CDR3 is TGCGCCAGCAGCATCAGACAGGCTGGGGACACTGAAGCTTTCTTT. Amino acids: CASSIRQAGDTEAFF. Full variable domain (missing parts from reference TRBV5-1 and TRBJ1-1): KAGVTQTPRYLIKTRGQQVTLSCSPISGHRSVSWYQQTPGQGLQFLFEYFSETQRNKGNFPGRFSGRQFSNSRSEMNVSTLELGDSALYLCASSIRQAGDTEAFFGQGTRLTVV.

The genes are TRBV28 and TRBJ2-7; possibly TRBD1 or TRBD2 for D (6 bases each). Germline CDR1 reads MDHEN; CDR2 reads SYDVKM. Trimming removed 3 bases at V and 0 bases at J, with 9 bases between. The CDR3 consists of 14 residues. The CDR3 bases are TGTGCCAGCAGTTTGGGGGGCAGCTCCTACGAGCAGTACTTC. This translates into CASSLGGSSYEQYF.

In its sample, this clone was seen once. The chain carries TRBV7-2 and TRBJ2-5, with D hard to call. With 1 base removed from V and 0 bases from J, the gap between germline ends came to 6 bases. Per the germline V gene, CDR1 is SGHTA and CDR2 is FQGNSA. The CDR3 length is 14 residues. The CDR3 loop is CASSLGAYQETQYF. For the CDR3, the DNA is TGTGCCAGCAGCTTAGGTGCCTACCAAGAGACCCAGTACTTC.

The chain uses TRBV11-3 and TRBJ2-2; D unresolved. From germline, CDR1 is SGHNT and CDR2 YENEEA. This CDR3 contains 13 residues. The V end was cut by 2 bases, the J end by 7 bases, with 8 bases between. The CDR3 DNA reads TGTGCCAGCAGCTTACTCCCGCACGGGGAGCTGTTTTTT. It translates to CASSLLPHGELFF.

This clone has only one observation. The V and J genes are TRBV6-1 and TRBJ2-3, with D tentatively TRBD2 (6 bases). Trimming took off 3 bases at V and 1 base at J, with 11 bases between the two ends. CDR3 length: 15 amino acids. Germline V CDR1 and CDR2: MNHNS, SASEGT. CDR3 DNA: TGTGCCAGCAGTGAGGCGGGGACTCGCACAGATACGCAGTATTTT. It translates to CASSEAGTRTDTQYF.

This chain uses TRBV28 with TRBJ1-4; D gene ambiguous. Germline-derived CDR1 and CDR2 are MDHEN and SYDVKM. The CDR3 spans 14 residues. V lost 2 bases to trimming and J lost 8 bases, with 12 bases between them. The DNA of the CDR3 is TGTGCCAGCAGTTTAAACCGGGGTCTCGAAAAACTGTTTTTT. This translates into CASSLNRGLEKLFF. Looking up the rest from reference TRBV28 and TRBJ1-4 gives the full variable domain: DVKVTQSSRYLVKRTGEKVFLECVQDMDHENMFWYRQDPGLGLRLIYFSYDVKMKEKGDIPEGYSVSREKKERFSLILESASTNQTSMYLCASSLNRGLEKLFFGSGTQLSVL.

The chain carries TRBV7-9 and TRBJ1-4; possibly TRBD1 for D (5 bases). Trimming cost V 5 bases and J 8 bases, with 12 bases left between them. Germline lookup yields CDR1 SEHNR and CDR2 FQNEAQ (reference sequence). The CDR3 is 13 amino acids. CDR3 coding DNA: TGTGCCAGCAGCCCCGGGGCGATGGAAAAACTGTTTTTT. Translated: CASSPGAMEKLFF.

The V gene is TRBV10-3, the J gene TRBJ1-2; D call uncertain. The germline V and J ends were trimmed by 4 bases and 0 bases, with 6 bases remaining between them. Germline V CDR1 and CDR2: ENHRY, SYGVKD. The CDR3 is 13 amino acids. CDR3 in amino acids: CAISALANYGYTF. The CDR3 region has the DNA TGTGCCATCAGTGCTCTAGCTAACTATGGCTACACCTTC.

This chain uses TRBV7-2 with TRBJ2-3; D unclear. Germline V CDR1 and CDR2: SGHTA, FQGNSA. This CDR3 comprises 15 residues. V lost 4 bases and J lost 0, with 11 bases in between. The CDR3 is CASSSRPASTDTQYF. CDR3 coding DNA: TGTGCCAGCAGCTCACGACCCGCTAGCACAGATACGCAGTATTTT.

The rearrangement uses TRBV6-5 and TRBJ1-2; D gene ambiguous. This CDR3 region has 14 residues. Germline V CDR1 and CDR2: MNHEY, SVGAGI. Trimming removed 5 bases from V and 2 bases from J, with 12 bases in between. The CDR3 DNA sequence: TGTGCCAGCAGTCCCGGGCCTGGGAACTATGGCTACACCTTC. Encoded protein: CASSPGPGNYGYTF.

CDR3 in amino acids: CACKRREQYF. The CDR3 DNA reads as TGTGCTTGTAAAAGACGGGAGCAGTACTTC. The chain carries TRBV28 and TRBJ2-7; D is uncertain. CDR3 length equals 10 residues. Germline CDR1 and CDR2: MDHEN and SYDVKM.

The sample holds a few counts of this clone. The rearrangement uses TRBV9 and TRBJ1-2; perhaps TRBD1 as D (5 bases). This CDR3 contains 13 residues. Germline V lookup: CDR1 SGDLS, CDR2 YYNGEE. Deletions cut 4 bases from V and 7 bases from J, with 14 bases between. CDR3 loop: CASSPPSGTGYTF. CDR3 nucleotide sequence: TGTGCCAGCAGCCCCCCCTCGGGGACTGGCTACACCTTC.

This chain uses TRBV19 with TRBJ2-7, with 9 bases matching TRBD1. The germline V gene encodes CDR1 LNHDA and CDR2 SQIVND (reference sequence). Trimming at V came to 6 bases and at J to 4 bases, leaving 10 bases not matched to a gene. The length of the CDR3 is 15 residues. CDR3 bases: TGTGCCAGTAGACCAACCGGGACAGGGTCTTACGAGCAGTACTTC. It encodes CASRPTGTGSYEQYF. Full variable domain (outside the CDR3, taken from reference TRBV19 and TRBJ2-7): DGGITQSPKYLFRKEGQNVTLSCEQNLNHDAMYWYRQDPGQGLRLIYYSQIVNDFQKGDIAEGYSVSREKKESFPLTVTSAQKNPTAFYLCASRPTGTGSYEQYFGPGTRLTVT.

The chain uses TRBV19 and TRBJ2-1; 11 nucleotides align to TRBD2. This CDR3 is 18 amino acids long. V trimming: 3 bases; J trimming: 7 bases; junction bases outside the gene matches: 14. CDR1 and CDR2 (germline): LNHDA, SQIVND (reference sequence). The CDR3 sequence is CASSMDGLAGPSGNEQFF. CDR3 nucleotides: TGTGCCAGTAGTATGGATGGACTAGCGGGTCCCTCGGGGAATGAGCAGTTCTTC.

The CDR3 spells CASGTSGRGYGYTF. For the CDR3, the DNA is TGTGCCAGCGGTACGTCGGGACGGGGCTATGGCTACACCTTC. The rearrangement links TRBV28 to TRBJ1-2; D is possibly TRBD1 (5 bases). The CDR3 covers 14 residues. The germline gives CDR1 MDHEN, CDR2 SYDVKM. V was clipped by 8 bases and J by 4 bases, with 17 bases between them.

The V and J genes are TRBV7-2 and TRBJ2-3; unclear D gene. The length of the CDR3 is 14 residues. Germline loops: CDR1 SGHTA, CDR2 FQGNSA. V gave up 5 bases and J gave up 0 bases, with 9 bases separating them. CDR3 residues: CASSPGRSTDTQYF. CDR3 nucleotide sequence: TGTGCCAGCAGCCCAGGACGGAGCACAGATACGCAGTATTTT. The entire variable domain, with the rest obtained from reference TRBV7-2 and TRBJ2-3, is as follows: GAGVSQSPSNKVTEKGKDVELRCDPISGHTALYWYRQSLGQGLEFLIYFQGNSAPDKSGLPSDRFSAERTGGSVSTLTIQRTQQEDSAVYLCASSPGRSTDTQYFGPGTRLTVL.

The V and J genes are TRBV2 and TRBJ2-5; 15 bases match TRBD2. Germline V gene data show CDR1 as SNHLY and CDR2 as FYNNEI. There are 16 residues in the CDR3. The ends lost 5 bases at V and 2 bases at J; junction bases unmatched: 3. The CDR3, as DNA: TGTGCCAGCAGTCCGGGACTAGCGGGGGGTCAAGAGACCCAGTACTTC. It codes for CASSPGLAGGQETQYF.

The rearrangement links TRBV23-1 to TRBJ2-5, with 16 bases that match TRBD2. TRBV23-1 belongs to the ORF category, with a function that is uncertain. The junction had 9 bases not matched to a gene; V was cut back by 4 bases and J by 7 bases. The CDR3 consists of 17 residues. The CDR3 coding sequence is TGCGCCAGCAGTCTCACCGGGACTAGCGGGGGGGCCGCGACCCAGTACTTC. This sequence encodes CASSLTGTSGGAATQYF.

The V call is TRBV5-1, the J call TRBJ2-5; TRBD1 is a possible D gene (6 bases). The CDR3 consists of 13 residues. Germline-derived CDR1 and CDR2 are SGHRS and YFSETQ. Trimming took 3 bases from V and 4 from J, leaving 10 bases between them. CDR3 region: CASSYRVRETQYF. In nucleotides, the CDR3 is TGCGCCAGCAGCTACAGGGTGAGAGAGACCCAGTACTTC.

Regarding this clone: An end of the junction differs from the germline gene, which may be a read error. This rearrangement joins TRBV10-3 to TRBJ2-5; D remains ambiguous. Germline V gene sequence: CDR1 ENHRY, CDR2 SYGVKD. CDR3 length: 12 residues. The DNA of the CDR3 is TGTGCCATCAGTGAGGCACGGGTTCTCTGGGACTTC. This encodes CAISEARVLWDF.

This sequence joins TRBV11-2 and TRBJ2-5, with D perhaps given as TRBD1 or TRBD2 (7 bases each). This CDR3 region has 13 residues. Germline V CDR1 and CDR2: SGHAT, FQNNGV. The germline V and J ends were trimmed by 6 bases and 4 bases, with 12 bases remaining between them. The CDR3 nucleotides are TGTGCCAGCAGGGCAGGGGGGGTAGAGACCCAGTACTTC. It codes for CASRAGGVETQYF.

CDR3 loop: CASSQDPRANYGYTF. The CDR3 coding sequence is TGCGCCAGCAGCCAAGATCCGAGAGCTAACTATGGCTACACCTTC. The chain is built from TRBV4-3 and TRBJ1-2; D unresolved. V lost 0 bases and J lost 0, with 8 bases in between. CDR1 and CDR2 (germline): LGHNA, YSLEER. There are 15 residues in the CDR3.

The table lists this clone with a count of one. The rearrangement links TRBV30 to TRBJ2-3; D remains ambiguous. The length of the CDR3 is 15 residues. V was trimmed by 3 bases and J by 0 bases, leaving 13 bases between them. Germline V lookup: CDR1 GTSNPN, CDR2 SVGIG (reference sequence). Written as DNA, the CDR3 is TGTGCCTGGAGGGGGATGGGGTTAAGCACAGATACGCAGTATTTT. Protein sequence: CAWRGMGLSTDTQYF.

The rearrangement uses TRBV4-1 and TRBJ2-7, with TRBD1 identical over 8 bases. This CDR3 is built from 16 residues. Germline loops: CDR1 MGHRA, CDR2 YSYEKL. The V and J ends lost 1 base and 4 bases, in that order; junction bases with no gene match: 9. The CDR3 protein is CASSQGQGASDYEQYF. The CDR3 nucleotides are TGCGCCAGCAGCCAAGGCCAGGGGGCTTCTGATTACGAGCAGTACTTC.